The next 32 T cell receptor beta chains were all read from a single sample in a study of graft-versus-host responses after intestinal transplantation. Data came from immunoSEQ multiplex PCR; TCRdb stores just in-frame clones and leaves some out. The sample includes approximately 20,000 clones, around 78% of them seen just once. Graft material was processed, releasing intraepithelial and lamina propria lymphocytes. The source was ileum tissue, collected 12 days after intestinal transplant. The source of these receptors is a human patient who received an intestinal transplant, so some T cells may come from the graft donor.

The CDR3 coding sequence is TGTGCCAGCAGCCAAGATTCGGGACAGTCAAAACTGTTTTTT. This translates into CASSQDSGQSKLFF. This chain uses TRBV4-2 with TRBJ1-4; TRBD1 matches at 7 bases. With 0 bases clipped from V and 10 bases from J, the junction kept 5 bases outside the gene matches. The CDR3 sequence is 14 residues long. Per the germline V gene, CDR1 is LGHNA and CDR2 is YNFKEQ.

About this clone itself: At one boundary the junction diverges from the germline segment, which might be a read error. The chain joins TRBV25-1 to TRBJ2-1; TRBD2 matches at 11 bases. CDR1 is MGHDK, CDR2 SYGVNS, per germline. The CDR3 runs 12 residues. The CDR3 DNA follows: TGTGCCAGCAGTGAAGTAGCGGGGGGGCGAATCTTC. Translating it yields CASSEVAGGRIF.

The chain uses TRBV20-1 and TRBJ2-3; D is possibly TRBD2 (5 bases). The germline V gene has CDR1 DFQATT and CDR2 SNEGSKA (reference sequence). The CDR3 contains 11 residues. The CDR3 here is CSLPGADTQYF. The CDR3, as DNA: TGCTCCTTACCCGGGGCAGATACGCAGTATTTT.

V usage is TRBV5-8 and J usage is TRBJ1-1; weak D call: TRBD1 (6 bases). Trimming stripped 4 bases from V and 3 bases from J, with 13 bases between. Germline V gene data show CDR1 as SGHTS and CDR2 as YDEGEE. This CDR3 comprises 14 residues. In nucleotides, the CDR3 is TGTGCCAGCAGCCCCAGGGGTTGGGACACTGAAGCTTTCTTT. It translates to CASSPRGWDTEAFF.

The chain links TRBV4-2 to TRBJ2-7, with a tentative D call TRBD2 (5 bases). The CDR3 consists of 16 residues. CDR1 is LGHNA, CDR2 YNFKEQ, per germline. The V and J ends lost 1 base and 2 bases respectively, with 15 bases between them. The CDR3 DNA is TGTGCCAGCAGCCAAGCAAGTGGGAGCAGCCCCTACGAGCAGTACTTC. It is translated as CASSQASGSSPYEQYF.

CDR3: CATSRAHMNTEAFF. CDR3 nucleotides: TGTGCCACCAGCCGAGCCCACATGAACACTGAAGCTTTCTTT. The chain carries TRBV15 and TRBJ1-1, with unresolved D. This CDR3 comprises 14 residues. Trimming took off 5 bases at V and 0 bases at J, with 10 bases between the two ends. Germline CDR1 reads LNHNV; CDR2 reads YYDKDF (reference sequence).

This sequence joins TRBV7-6 and TRBJ2-1, with D tentatively TRBD2 (6 bases). Per the germline V gene, CDR1 is SGHVS and CDR2 is FNYEAQ. The CDR3 covers 12 residues. Between the trimmed V and J ends, which lost 0 bases and 10 bases, there was a span of 7 bases. The CDR3 DNA sequence: TGTGCCAGCAGCTTAGCTCGGGAGGAGCAGTTCTTC. Amino acid sequence: CASSLAREEQFF.

This chain links TRBV15 with TRBJ2-2; perhaps TRBD2 as D (5 bases). This CDR3 contains 15 residues. Trimming took 0 bases from V and 6 from J, leaving 11 bases between them. Germline V gene sequence: CDR1 LNHNV, CDR2 YYDKDF (reference sequence). CDR3 nucleotide sequence: TGTGCCACCAGCAGAGAGAGGGAAAAGCCCGGGGAGCTGTTTTTT. Translated, it gives CATSREREKPGELFF.

In its sample, this clone was seen a few times. The chain recombines TRBV11-3 with TRBJ2-7, with D unclear. V was trimmed by 3 bases and J by 4 bases, leaving 10 bases between them. The germline CDR1 and CDR2 sequences are SGHNT and YENEEA. This CDR3 is built from 13 residues. The CDR3, as DNA: TGTGCCAGCAGCTTCCACTCTTCTTACGAGCAGTACTTC. As protein: CASSFHSSYEQYF.

This chain joins TRBV27 and TRBJ2-1; 8 nucleotides line up with TRBD2. Germline CDR1 is MNHEY and CDR2 is SMNVEV (reference sequence). J gave up 0 bases and V 2 bases, and 6 bases lay outside the gene matches. The CDR3 runs 17 residues. CDR3 sequence reads: CASSLRPSGRSYNEQFF. As DNA, the CDR3 is TGTGCCAGCAGTTTACGGCCTAGCGGGCGCTCCTACAATGAGCAGTTCTTC.

V usage is TRBV28 and J usage is TRBJ2-3; 12 nucleotides agree with TRBD2. The J segment lost 2 bases and the V segment lost 10 bases, leaving 13 bases of the junction unmatched. In germline, CDR1 is MDHEN, CDR2 SYDVKM. The CDR3 sequence is 17 residues long. The chain's CDR3 is CATETSGSYYLTDTQYF. DNA of the CDR3: TGTGCCACCGAGACTAGCGGGAGCTACTATCTCACAGATACGCAGTATTTT. The full variable domain, in which reference TRBV28 and TRBJ2-3 provide the parts outside the CDR3, is DVKVTQSSRYLVKRTGEKVFLECVQDMDHENMFWYRQDPGLGLRLIYFSYDVKMKEKGDIPEGYSVSREKKERFSLILESASTNQTSMYLCATETSGSYYLTDTQYFGPGTRLTVL.

V and J are TRBV11-2 and TRBJ2-7; TRBD2 matches at 13 bases. Germline values: CDR1 SGHAT, CDR2 FQNNGV. The CDR3 covers 15 residues. The junction had 4 bases not matched to a gene; V was cut back by 5 bases and J by 3 bases. The CDR3 loop reads CASSIGLAGVYEQYF. CDR3 coding DNA: TGTGCCAGCAGCATCGGACTAGCGGGAGTCTACGAGCAGTACTTC.

This rearrangement joins TRBV19 to TRBJ1-5, with 9 bases that match TRBD1. Germline values: CDR1 LNHDA, CDR2 SQIVND (reference sequence). V lost 8 bases to trimming and J lost 5 bases; unmatched junction nucleotides: 1. This CDR3 region has 12 residues. The CDR3 sequence is CASGTGYQPQHF. CDR3 nucleotides: TGTGCCAGTGGGACAGGGTATCAGCCCCAGCATTTT. Full variable domain (outside the CDR3, taken from reference TRBV19 and TRBJ1-5): DGGITQSPKYLFRKEGQNVTLSCEQNLNHDAMYWYRQDPGQGLRLIYYSQIVNDFQKGDIAEGYSVSREKKESFPLTVTSAQKNPTAFYLCASGTGYQPQHFGDGTRLSIL.

This chain connects TRBV13 to TRBJ1-2; D uncertain. The CDR3 has 14 residues. V was clipped by 5 bases and J by 2 bases, with 12 bases between them. The germline V gene encodes CDR1 PRHDT and CDR2 FYEKMQ (reference sequence). The CDR3 here is CASSLQSLNYGYTF. The CDR3 DNA reads TGTGCCAGCAGCCTACAGTCCCTCAACTATGGCTACACCTTC.

This clone was seen more than once but under ten times. The V and J genes are TRBV2 and TRBJ2-7; no clear D. The germline V gene has CDR1 SNHLY and CDR2 FYNNEI. V was clipped by 6 bases and J by 3 bases, with 15 bases between them. The CDR3 is made up of 14 amino acids. The CDR3 protein is CASSPRFPRYEQYF. The CDR3 region has the DNA TGTGCCAGCAGCCCCCGGTTCCCACGCTACGAGCAGTACTTC.

The chain carries TRBV19 and TRBJ2-3, with TRBD2 matching 9 bases. J lost 2 bases, V lost 6 bases, and 6 bases had no gene match. The length of the CDR3 is 15 residues. CDR1 is LNHDA and CDR2 is SQIVND in the germline V gene (reference sequence). The CDR3 reads CASSLTSGFTDTQYF. The CDR3 DNA sequence: TGTGCCAGTAGCCTGACTAGCGGATTCACAGATACGCAGTATTTT.

This chain uses TRBV5-6 with TRBJ1-1; 9 bases map to TRBD1. V shed 3 bases, J shed 4 bases, and the junction held 4 bases outside the gene matches. CDR1 and CDR2 (germline): SGHDT, YYEEEE. This CDR3 has 14 residues. This CDR3 is CASSYGTGPTEAFF. DNA for the CDR3: TGTGCCAGCAGCTACGGGACAGGGCCCACTGAAGCTTTCTTT.

This chain joins TRBV2 and TRBJ2-7; the match to TRBD2 covers 9 bases. CDR1 is SNHLY, CDR2 FYNNEI, per germline. The CDR3 has 15 residues. V was clipped by 5 bases and J by 3 bases; unmatched bases: 8. CDR3 residues: CASSPVSGRNYEQYF. The CDR3 region has the DNA TGTGCCAGCAGTCCTGTTAGCGGGAGAAACTACGAGCAGTACTTC. Complete variable domain (other parts from reference TRBV2 and TRBJ2-7): EPEVTQTPSHQVTQMGQEVILRCVPISNHLYFYWYRQILGQKVEFLVSFYNNEISEKSEIFDDQFSVERPDGSNFTLKIRSTKLEDSAMYFCASSPVSGRNYEQYFGPGTRLTVT.

In its sample, this clone was seen a few times. CDR3 bases: TGTGCCAGCACACGGACTAGTGGGGACACAGATACGCAGTATTTT. It specifies CASTRTSGDTDTQYF. The rearrangement joins TRBV2 to TRBJ2-3; 7 bases match TRBD2. Trimming took 7 bases from V and 2 from J; bases not matched to a gene: 9. Germline assignment: CDR1 SNHLY and CDR2 FYNNEI. CDR3 size: 15 residues.

DNA for the CDR3: TGTGCCAGCAGCCCGAGGACAGATACCCTGAGAAATGAGCAGTTCTTC. Protein product: CASSPRTDTLRNEQFF. The chain is built from TRBV5-5 and TRBJ2-1; TRBD1 is a possible D gene (6 bases). This CDR3 comprises 16 residues. The ends were cut back, 4 bases at V and 7 bases at J, with 21 bases in the middle. Germline V gene lookup returns CDR1 SGHKS and CDR2 YYEKEE (reference sequence).

The gene calls are TRBV29-1 and TRBJ2-3, with no clear D. Germline assignment: CDR1 SQVTM and CDR2 ANQGSEA. V was cut by 6 bases and J by 4 bases, with 17 bases left in between. This CDR3 region has 14 residues. This chain's CDR3 is CSVLGGFRADTQYF. In nucleotides, the CDR3 is TGCAGCGTCCTCGGCGGTTTCCGAGCAGATACGCAGTATTTT.

This clone appeared a few times. The rearrangement links TRBV5-1 to TRBJ1-6; 8 positions agree with TRBD1. Losses at the gene ends were 4 bases for V and 9 bases for J; bases not matched to a gene: 6. Germline loops: CDR1 SGHRS, CDR2 YFSETQ. The CDR3 extends over 14 amino acids. CDR3 sequence (DNA): TGCGCCAGCAGCACGGACAGGGTTTTTTCACCCCTCCACTTT. This gives the protein CASSTDRVFSPLHF.

The rearrangement joins TRBV6-5 to TRBJ1-5; TRBD1 agrees at 7 bases. Germline CDR1 MNHEY, CDR2 SVGAGI. The CDR3 has 12 amino acids. The junction had 8 bases not matched to a gene; V was cut back by 3 bases and J by 15 bases. CDR3 sequence: CASSYKGAVWHF. DNA of the CDR3: TGTGCCAGCAGTTATAAGGGGGCGGTTTGGCATTTT.

This clone was detected once. This rearrangement joins TRBV19 to TRBJ1-5; weak D call: TRBD1 (5 bases). This CDR3 is built from 15 residues. The germline V gene encodes CDR1 LNHDA and CDR2 SQIVND (reference sequence). Deletions cut 5 bases from V and 0 bases from J, with 11 bases between. The CDR3, as DNA: TGTGCCAGTAGTGGGGCGATCTATAGCAATCAGCCCCAGCATTTT. Residues: CASSGAIYSNQPQHF.

The chain recombines TRBV19 with TRBJ2-5; D gene unclear. Trimming took off 5 bases at V and 7 bases at J, with 11 bases between the two ends. This CDR3 spans 12 amino acids. Looked up from germline, CDR1 is LNHDA and CDR2 is SQIVND (reference sequence). The CDR3 sequence is CASSGQDGTQYF. The DNA for the CDR3 is TGTGCCAGTAGTGGCCAGGATGGGACCCAGTACTTC.

This clone is medium-sized in the sample. The chain combines TRBV13 with TRBJ1-6; D is perhaps TRBD1 (5 bases). The CDR3 is 18 residues long. V was clipped by 0 bases and J by 0 bases, with 12 bases between them. Germline CDR1 is PRHDT and CDR2 is FYEKMQ (reference sequence). CDR3 nucleotide sequence: TGTGCCAGCAGCTTAGGGCGCGGGGGGAGCTCCTATAATTCACCCCTCCACTTT. It is translated as CASSLGRGGSSYNSPLHF.

V and J are TRBV19 and TRBJ2-1; D possibly corresponds to TRBD1 (6 bases). The CDR3 covers 13 residues. The germline V and J ends were trimmed by 3 bases and 6 bases, with 9 bases remaining between them. CDR1 and CDR2 (germline): LNHDA, SQIVND (reference sequence). CDR3 nucleotides: TGTGCCAGTAGTATGGGACACCCCAATGAGCAGTTCTTC. Residues: CASSMGHPNEQFF.

This chain uses TRBV14 with TRBJ2-7, with D possibly matching TRBD2 (5 bases). The CDR3 sequence is 14 residues long. With 4 bases removed from V and 3 bases from J, the gap between germline ends came to 13 bases. The germline CDR1 and CDR2 sequences are SGHDN and FVKESK. This CDR3 is CASSPRGSNYEQYF. The CDR3 DNA reads as TGTGCCAGCAGCCCGCGCGGGTCCAACTACGAGCAGTACTTC.

Worth noting for this clone: A read error may account for a junction end that differs from germline. The chain combines TRBV7-7 with TRBJ2-1; 10 nucleotides align to TRBD2. From germline, CDR1 is SSHAT and CDR2 FNYEAQ (reference sequence). The CDR3 is 15 residues long. CDR3 loop: CASSISGGDGNEQFF. CDR3 coding DNA: TGTGCTAGCAGCATAAGCGGGGGGGACGGTAATGAGCAGTTCTTC.

In this sample, this clone turned up a few times. This chain joins TRBV7-9 and TRBJ2-1; TRBD2 matches 10 bases. Germline V gives CDR1 SEHNR, CDR2 FQNEAQ (reference sequence). CDR3 length: 15 residues. With 3 bases clipped from V and 4 bases from J, the junction kept 3 bases outside the gene matches. DNA for the CDR3: TGTGCCAGCAGCTTCCGGACTAGCGGATACAATGAGCAGTTCTTC. Translation gives CASSFRTSGYNEQFF.

This clone was seen just once. The chain couples TRBV5-6 to TRBJ2-7; tentative D call: TRBD2 (6 bases). The CDR3 runs 14 residues. The germline V gene encodes CDR1 SGHDT and CDR2 YYEEEE. Trimming cost V 1 base and J 4 bases, with 12 bases left between them. CDR3 coding DNA: TGTGCCAGCAGCTTGTCGGGGACTCGGTACGAGCAGTACTTC. This codes for CASSLSGTRYEQYF.

The rearrangement links TRBV25-1 to TRBJ1-6; 11 bases map to TRBD1. CDR1 is MGHDK and CDR2 is SYGVNS in the germline V gene. The trim removed 5 bases at V and 13 bases at J, leaving 13 bases unmatched. CDR3 size: 16 residues. The CDR3 is CASSLGQGAAKGPLHF. CDR3 sequence (DNA): TGTGCCAGCAGTCTTGGACAGGGGGCAGCGAAGGGTCCCCTCCACTTT.